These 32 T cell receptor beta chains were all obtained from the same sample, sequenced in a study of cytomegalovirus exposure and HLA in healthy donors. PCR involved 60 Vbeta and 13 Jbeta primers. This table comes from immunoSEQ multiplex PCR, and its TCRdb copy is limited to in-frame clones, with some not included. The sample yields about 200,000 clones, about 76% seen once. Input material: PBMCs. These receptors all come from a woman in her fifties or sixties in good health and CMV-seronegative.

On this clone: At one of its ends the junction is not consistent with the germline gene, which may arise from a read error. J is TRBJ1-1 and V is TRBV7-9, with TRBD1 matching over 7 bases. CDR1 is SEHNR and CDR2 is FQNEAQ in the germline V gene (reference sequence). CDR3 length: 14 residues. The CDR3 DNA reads TGTTCCAGCAGCTATGAAGGGGGCATCACTGAAGCTTTCTTT. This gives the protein CSSSYEGGITEAFF.

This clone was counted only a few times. CDR3 residues: CASSTLLAGLPEQYF. The CDR3 region has the DNA TGTGCCAGCAGCACATTACTAGCGGGACTCCCGGAGCAGTACTTC. This chain links TRBV7-8 with TRBJ2-7; 10 bases line up with TRBD2. This CDR3 is 15 amino acids long. J was trimmed by 7 bases and V by 5 bases; bases with no gene match: 11. Germline V CDR1 and CDR2: SGHVS, FQNEAQ.

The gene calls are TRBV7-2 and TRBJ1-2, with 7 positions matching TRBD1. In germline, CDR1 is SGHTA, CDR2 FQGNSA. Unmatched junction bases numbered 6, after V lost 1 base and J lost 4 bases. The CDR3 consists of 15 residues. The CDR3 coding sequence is TGTGCCAGCAGCTTAGTAGAAGGGGGCCCCTATGGCTACACCTTC. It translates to CASSLVEGGPYGYTF.

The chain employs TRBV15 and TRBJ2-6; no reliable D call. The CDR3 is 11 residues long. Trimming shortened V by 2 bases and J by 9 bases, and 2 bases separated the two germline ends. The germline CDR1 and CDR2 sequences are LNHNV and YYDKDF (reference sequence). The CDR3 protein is CATSRLNVLTF. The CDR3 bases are TGTGCCACCAGCAGACTCAACGTCCTGACTTTC.

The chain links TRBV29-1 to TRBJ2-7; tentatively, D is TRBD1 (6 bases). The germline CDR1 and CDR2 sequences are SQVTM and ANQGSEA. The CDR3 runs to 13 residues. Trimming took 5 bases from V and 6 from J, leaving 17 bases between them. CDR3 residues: CSVSETGRSEQYF. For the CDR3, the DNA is TGCAGCGTTTCTGAGACAGGTCGGAGCGAGCAGTACTTC.

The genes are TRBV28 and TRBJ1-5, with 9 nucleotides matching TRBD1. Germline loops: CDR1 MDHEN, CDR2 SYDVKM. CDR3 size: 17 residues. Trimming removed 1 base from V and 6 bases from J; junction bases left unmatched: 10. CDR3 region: CASSLSRGTGRSQPQHF. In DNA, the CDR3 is TGTGCCAGCAGTTTATCTAGAGGGACAGGGAGAAGTCAGCCCCAGCATTTT.

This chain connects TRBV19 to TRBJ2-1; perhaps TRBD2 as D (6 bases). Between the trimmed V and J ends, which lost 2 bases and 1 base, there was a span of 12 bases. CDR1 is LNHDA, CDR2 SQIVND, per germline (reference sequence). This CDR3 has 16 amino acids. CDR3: CASSISPSGSYNEQFF. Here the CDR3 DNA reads TGTGCCAGTAGTATATCCCCAAGCGGGTCCTACAATGAGCAGTTCTTC.

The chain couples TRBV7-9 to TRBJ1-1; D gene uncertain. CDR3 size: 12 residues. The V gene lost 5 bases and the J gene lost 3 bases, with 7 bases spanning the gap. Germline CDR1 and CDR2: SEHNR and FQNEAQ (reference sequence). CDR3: CASSPADTEAFF. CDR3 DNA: TGTGCCAGCAGCCCAGCGGACACTGAAGCTTTCTTT.

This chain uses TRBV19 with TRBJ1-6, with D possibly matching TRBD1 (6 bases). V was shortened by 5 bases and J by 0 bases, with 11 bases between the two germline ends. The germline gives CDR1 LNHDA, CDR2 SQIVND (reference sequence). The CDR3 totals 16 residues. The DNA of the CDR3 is TGTGCCAGTAGTTTCCGACAGGTCTCCTATAATTCACCCCTCCACTTT. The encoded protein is CASSFRQVSYNSPLHF.

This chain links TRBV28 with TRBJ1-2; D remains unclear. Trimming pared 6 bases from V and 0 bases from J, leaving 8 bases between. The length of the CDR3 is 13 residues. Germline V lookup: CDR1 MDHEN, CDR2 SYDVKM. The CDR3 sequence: CASRLSPNYGYTF. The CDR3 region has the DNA TGTGCCAGCAGACTAAGCCCTAACTATGGCTACACCTTC.

The CDR3 is CASSLGTHATNEKLFF. CDR3 bases: TGTGCCAGCAGCTTAGGGACACACGCAACTAATGAAAAACTGTTTTTT. The chain has TRBV11-2 and TRBJ1-4, with D tentatively TRBD1 (5 bases). Looked up from germline, CDR1 is SGHAT and CDR2 is FQNNGV. The CDR3 is 16 residues long. Trimming took 1 base from V and 0 from J, leaving 9 bases between them. Variable domain in full (rest from reference TRBV11-2 and TRBJ1-4): EAGVAQSPRYKIIEKRQSVAFWCNPISGHATLYWYQQILGQGPKLLIQFQNNGVVDDSQLPKDRFSAERLKGVDSTLKIQPAKLEDSAVYLCASSLGTHATNEKLFFGSGTQLSVL.

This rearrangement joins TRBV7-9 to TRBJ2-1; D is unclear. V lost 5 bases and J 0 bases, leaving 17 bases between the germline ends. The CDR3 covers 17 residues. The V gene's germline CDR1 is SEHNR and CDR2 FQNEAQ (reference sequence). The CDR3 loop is CASSPSKVVNSYNEQFF. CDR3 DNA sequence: TGTGCCAGCAGCCCCTCCAAAGTAGTTAACTCCTACAATGAGCAGTTCTTC.

In nucleotides, the CDR3 is TGTGCCAGCAGCTCGACAGGGACCAACATTCAGTACTTC. This gives the protein CASSSTGTNIQYF. The chain recombines TRBV7-2 with TRBJ2-4; 7 positions agree with TRBD1. V lost 4 bases to trimming and J lost 7 bases; unmatched junction nucleotides: 4. The CDR3 runs 13 residues. Germline CDR1 and CDR2: SGHTA and FQGNSA.

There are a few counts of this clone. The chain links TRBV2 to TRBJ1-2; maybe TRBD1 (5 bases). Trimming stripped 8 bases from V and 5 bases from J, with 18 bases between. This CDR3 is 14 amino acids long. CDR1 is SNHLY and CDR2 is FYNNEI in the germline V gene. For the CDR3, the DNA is TGTGCCAGCCTGGCGGCGGGACTCTTATATGGCTACACCTTC. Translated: CASLAAGLLYGYTF.

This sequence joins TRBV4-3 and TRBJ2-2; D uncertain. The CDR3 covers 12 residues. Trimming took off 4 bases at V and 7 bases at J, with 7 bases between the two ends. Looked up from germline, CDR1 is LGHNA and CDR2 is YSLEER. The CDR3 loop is CASSRANGELFF. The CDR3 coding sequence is TGCGCCAGCAGCCGCGCGAACGGGGAGCTGTTTTTT.

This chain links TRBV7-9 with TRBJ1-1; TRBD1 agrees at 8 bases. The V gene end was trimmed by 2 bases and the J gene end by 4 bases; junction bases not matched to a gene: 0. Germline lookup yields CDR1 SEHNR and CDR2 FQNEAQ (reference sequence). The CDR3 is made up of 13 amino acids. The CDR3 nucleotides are TGTGCCAGCAGCTTACAGGGGGCCACTGAAGCTTTCTTT. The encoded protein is CASSLQGATEAFF.

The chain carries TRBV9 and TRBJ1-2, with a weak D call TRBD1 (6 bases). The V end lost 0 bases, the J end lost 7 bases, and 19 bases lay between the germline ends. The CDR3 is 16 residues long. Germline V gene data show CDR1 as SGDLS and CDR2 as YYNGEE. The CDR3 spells CASSVDPYRDPAGYTF. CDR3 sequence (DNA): TGTGCCAGCAGCGTAGACCCATACAGGGATCCGGCTGGCTACACCTTC.

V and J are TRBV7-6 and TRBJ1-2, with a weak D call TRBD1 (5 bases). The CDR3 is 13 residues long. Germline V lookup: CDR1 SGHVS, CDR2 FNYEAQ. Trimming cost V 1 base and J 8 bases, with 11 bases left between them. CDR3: CASSLVRVGGYTF. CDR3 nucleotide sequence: TGTGCCAGCAGCTTAGTCAGGGTTGGGGGCTACACCTTC.

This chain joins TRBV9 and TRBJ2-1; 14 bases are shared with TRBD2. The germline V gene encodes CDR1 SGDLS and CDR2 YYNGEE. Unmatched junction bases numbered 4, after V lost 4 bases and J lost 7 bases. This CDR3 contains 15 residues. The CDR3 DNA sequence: TGTGCCAGCAGCTCGGGACTAGCGGGAGTGAATGAGCAGTTCTTC. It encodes CASSSGLAGVNEQFF.

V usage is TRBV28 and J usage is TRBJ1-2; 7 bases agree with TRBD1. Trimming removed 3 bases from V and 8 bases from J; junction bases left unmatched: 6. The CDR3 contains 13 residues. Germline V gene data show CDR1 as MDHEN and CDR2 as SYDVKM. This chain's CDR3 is CASSFTTGWGYTF. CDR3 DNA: TGTGCCAGCAGTTTTACGACAGGGTGGGGCTACACCTTC.

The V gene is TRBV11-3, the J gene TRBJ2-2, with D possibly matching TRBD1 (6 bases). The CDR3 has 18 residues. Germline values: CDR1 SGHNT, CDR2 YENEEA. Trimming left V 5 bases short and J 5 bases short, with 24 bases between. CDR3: CASSPDSPNHLRTGELFF. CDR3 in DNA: TGTGCCAGCAGCCCGGACAGCCCTAACCATTTAAGGACCGGGGAGCTGTTTTTT.

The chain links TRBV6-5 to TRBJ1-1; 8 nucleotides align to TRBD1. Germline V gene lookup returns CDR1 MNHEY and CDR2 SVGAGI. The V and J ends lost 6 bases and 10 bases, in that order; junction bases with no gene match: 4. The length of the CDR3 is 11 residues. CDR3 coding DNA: TGTGCCAGCAGGGGACAGGTCACAGCTTTCTTT. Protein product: CASRGQVTAFF.

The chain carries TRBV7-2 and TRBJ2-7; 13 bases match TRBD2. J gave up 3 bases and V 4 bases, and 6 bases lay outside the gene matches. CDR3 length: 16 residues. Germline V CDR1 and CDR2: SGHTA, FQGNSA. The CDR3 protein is CASSSSTSGRLYEQYF. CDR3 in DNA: TGTGCCAGCAGCTCCTCGACTAGCGGGAGGCTCTACGAGCAGTACTTC.

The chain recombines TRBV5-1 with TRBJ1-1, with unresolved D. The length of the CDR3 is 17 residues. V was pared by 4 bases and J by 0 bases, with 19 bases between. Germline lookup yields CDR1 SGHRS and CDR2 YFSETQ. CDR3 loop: CASSPSPARELNTEAFF. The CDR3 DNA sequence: TGCGCCAGCAGCCCATCCCCCGCGCGGGAGCTGAACACTGAAGCTTTCTTT.

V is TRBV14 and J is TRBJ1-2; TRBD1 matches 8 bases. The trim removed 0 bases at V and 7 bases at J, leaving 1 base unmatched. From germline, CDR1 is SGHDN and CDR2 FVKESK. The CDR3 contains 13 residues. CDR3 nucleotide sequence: TGTGCCAGCAGCCAAGACAGGGGGCTTGGCTACACCTTC. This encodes CASSQDRGLGYTF.

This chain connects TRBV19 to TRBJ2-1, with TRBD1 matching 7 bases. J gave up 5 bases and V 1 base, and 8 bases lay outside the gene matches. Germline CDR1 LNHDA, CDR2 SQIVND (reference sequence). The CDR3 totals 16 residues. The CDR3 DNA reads TGTGCCAGTAGTATAGGGTCAGGGGGAATAGACAATGAGCAGTTCTTC. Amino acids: CASSIGSGGIDNEQFF.

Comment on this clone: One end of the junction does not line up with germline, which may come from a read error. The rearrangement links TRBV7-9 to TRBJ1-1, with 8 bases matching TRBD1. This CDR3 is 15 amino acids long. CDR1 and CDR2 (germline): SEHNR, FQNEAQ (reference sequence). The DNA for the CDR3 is TGTTCCAGCAGCTCCTCAGGGGGCAGGGGCACTGAAGCTTTCTTT. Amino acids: CSSSSSGGRGTEAFF.

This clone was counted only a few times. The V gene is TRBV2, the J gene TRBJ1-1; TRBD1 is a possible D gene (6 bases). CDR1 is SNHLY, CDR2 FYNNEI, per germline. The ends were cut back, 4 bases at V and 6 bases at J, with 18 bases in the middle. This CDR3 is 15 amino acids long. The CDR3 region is CASSATGQRHAEAFF. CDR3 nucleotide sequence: TGTGCCAGCAGTGCAACTGGACAGAGGCACGCTGAAGCTTTCTTT.

This CDR3 reads CASSPSPNSPLHF. CDR3 DNA sequence: TGTGCCAGCAGCCCCAGTCCAAATTCACCCCTCCACTTT. The chain recombines TRBV14 with TRBJ1-6; D not resolved. The germline gives CDR1 SGHDN, CDR2 FVKESK. The V gene lost 4 bases and the J gene lost 7 bases, with 8 bases spanning the gap. The CDR3 length is 13 residues.

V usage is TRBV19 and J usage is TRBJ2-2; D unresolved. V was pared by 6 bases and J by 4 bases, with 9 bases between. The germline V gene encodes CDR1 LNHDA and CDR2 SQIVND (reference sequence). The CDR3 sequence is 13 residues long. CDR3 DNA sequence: TGTGCCAGTAGACGGGTCGTCACCGGGGAGCTGTTTTTT. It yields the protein CASRRVVTGELFF.

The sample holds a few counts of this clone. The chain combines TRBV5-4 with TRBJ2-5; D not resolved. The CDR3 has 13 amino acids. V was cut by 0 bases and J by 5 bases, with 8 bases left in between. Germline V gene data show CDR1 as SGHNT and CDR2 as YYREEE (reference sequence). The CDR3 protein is CASSLVGVETQYF. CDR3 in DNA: TGTGCCAGCAGCTTGGTGGGCGTGGAGACCCAGTACTTC. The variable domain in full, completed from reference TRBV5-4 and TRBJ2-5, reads ETGVTQSPTHLIKTRGQQVTLRCSSQSGHNTVSWYQQALGQGPQFIFQYYREEENGRGNFPPRFSGLQFPNYSSELNVNALELDDSALYLCASSLVGVETQYFGPGTRLLVL.

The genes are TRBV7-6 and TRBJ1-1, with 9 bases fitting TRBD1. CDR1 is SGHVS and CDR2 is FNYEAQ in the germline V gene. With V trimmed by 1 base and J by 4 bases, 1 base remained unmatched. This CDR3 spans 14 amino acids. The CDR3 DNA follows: TGTGCCAGCAGCTTAGGACAGGGGGTCACTGAAGCTTTCTTT. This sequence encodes CASSLGQGVTEAFF.